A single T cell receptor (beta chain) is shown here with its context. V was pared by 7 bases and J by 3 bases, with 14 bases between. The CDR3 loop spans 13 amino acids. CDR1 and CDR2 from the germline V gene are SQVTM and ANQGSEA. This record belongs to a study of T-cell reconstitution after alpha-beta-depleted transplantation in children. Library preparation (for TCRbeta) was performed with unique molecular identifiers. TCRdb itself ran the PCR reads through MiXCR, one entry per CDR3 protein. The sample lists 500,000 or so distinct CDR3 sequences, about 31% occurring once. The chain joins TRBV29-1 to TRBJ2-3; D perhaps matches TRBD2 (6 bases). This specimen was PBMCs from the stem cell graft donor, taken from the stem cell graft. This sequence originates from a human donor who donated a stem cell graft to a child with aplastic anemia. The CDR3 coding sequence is TGCAGCGCCCGGGACTCCGGGACAGATACGCAGTATTTT. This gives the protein CSARDSGTDTQYF.